The sequence of this TCR beta chain was determined in a study of cytomegalovirus exposure and HLA in healthy donors. Across the whole study: Out of about 180 million T cells, an earlier analysis found some 110 million unique TCR beta sequences in total.

PCR employed 60 Vbeta and 13 Jbeta primers. Libraries were prepared by immunoSEQ multiplex PCR; TCRdb keeps only in-frame clonotypes and omits some of them. The sample shows roughly 200,000 clones, roughly three quarters of them seen only once. Notes on the study in general: In an earlier analysis, in several hundred donors, most V segments appeared productive either ~90% or ~30% of the time. From TCR beta sequences, most subjects' HLA-A and HLA-B alleles were reportedly predicted accurately. A later analysis found common viral pathogens apparently linked to several of the most significant clusters.

For this clone: The antigen is not known.

J gave up 6 bases and V 1 base, and 4 bases lay outside the gene matches. Germline assignment: CDR1 GTSNPN and CDR2 SVGIG (reference sequence). There are 14 residues in the CDR3. This chain uses TRBV30 with TRBJ1-5, with 9 bases matching TRBD1. This clonotype was sampled from a man aged 50 or older in good health and CMV-seronegative. Sequencing used PBMCs. The CDR3 sequence is CAWSGDRVLQPQHF. The CDR3 DNA is TGTGCCTGGAGTGGGGACAGGGTGCTTCAGCCCCAGCATTTT.